These 24 T cell receptor beta chains came from one sample sequenced in a study of siplizumab effects on memory and regulatory T cells. TCRdb keeps only in-frame clones here, not all; method: immunoSEQ multiplex PCR. This repertoire shows some 97,000 clones, more than 85% found once; its top ten account for roughly 2.7%. Sequencing input: CD4+ T cells sorted from blood. All receptors derive from a human donor in good health. Some clones in this sample may be carry-over from other donors' samples.

The gene calls are TRBV27 and TRBJ2-3; D is unclear. CDR1 is MNHEY, CDR2 SMNVEV, per germline (reference sequence). This CDR3 spans 12 amino acids. The ends were cut back, 8 bases at V and 2 bases at J, with 8 bases in the middle. The CDR3 loop reads CASGPNTDTQYF. The CDR3 nucleotides are TGTGCCAGCGGCCCGAACACAGATACGCAGTATTTT.

The rearrangement joins TRBV19 to TRBJ2-1; 9 bases align to TRBD2. The CDR3 contains 14 residues. After removal of 10 bases from V and 8 bases from J, the junction contained 12 bases not matched to a gene. The germline CDR1 and CDR2 sequences are LNHDA and SQIVND (reference sequence). CDR3: CATLKPSGMDEQFF. The CDR3 nucleotides read TGTGCCACCCTAAAACCTAGCGGGATGGATGAGCAGTTCTTC.

The J gene is TRBJ2-7, the V gene TRBV28, with 8 bases lining up with TRBD1. CDR1 MDHEN and CDR2 SYDVKM come from the germline V gene. The CDR3 totals 12 residues. With 6 bases clipped from V and 8 bases from J, the junction kept 6 bases outside the gene matches. As DNA, the CDR3 is TGTGCCAGCAGCGGGACAGGTGAGAAGCAGTACTTC. It is translated as CASSGTGEKQYF.

This clone was recorded only once. The V gene is TRBV5-4, the J gene TRBJ1-1; D not resolved. Germline V gene lookup returns CDR1 SGHNT and CDR2 YYREEE (reference sequence). This CDR3 spans 13 amino acids. The V and J ends lost 2 bases and 2 bases respectively, with 7 bases between them. The CDR3 region has the DNA TGTGCCAGCAGCTTTGGGAGAAACACTGAAGCTTTCTTT. Its protein is CASSFGRNTEAFF.

This sequence joins TRBV18 and TRBJ1-2; D might be TRBD1 (5 bases). Germline lookup yields CDR1 KGHSH and CDR2 LQKENI. V lost 3 bases and J 1 base, leaving 12 bases between the germline ends. CDR3 length: 15 amino acids. CDR3 bases: TGTGCCAGCTCACCCATGGGGGAGAGTAACTATGGCTACACCTTC. Encoded protein: CASSPMGESNYGYTF.

This chain joins TRBV18 and TRBJ1-3; no reliable D call. The V and J ends lost 3 bases and 3 bases respectively, with 18 bases between them. Germline CDR1 is KGHSH and CDR2 is LQKENI. This CDR3 is 17 amino acids long. In DNA form, the CDR3 reads TGTGCCAGCTCACCCTCGCAACGACTGGACTATGGAAACACCATATATTTT. Amino acids: CASSPSQRLDYGNTIYF.

The chain has TRBV7-9 and TRBJ2-3; 8 nucleotides agree with TRBD2. The CDR3 is 16 residues long. From germline, CDR1 is SEHNR and CDR2 FQNEAQ (reference sequence). The junction had 7 bases not matched to a gene; V was cut back by 5 bases and J by 0 bases. The CDR3 bases are TGTGCCAGCAGCCCTCAACTAGCGGTTAGCACAGATACGCAGTATTTT. Its translation: CASSPQLAVSTDTQYF.

This clone has only one observation. The chain uses TRBV4-1 and TRBJ2-7; the D is unclear. Germline V gene lookup returns CDR1 MGHRA and CDR2 YSYEKL. V gave up 0 bases and J gave up 1 base, with 7 bases separating them. The CDR3 length is 14 residues. CDR3 sequence reads: CASSQEGASYEQYF. CDR3 DNA sequence: TGCGCCAGCAGCCAAGAGGGTGCGTCCTACGAGCAGTACTTC.

The chain employs TRBV7-2 and TRBJ2-2; 14 bases fit TRBD2. Germline-derived CDR1 and CDR2 are SGHTA and FQGNSA. Losses at the gene ends were 1 base for V and 4 bases for J; bases not matched to a gene: 2. The CDR3 is 17 residues long. CDR3 in amino acids: CASSLVGTSGGTGELFF. The CDR3 DNA follows: TGTGCCAGCAGCTTAGTAGGGACTAGCGGGGGCACCGGGGAGCTGTTTTTT.

The chain couples TRBV5-5 to TRBJ2-1; 13 nucleotides agree with TRBD2. V lost 4 bases to trimming and J lost 4 bases; unmatched junction nucleotides: 2. Germline V gene data show CDR1 as SGHKS and CDR2 as YYEKEE (reference sequence). The CDR3 covers 15 residues. This CDR3 reads CASSRGLAGYNEQFF. The CDR3 bases are TGTGCCAGCAGCCGGGGACTAGCGGGATACAATGAGCAGTTCTTC.

The chain employs TRBV12-5 and TRBJ2-5; D is possibly TRBD1 (6 bases). Germline assignment: CDR1 LGHNT and CDR2 FRNRAP. CDR3 size: 15 residues. The V end was cut by 3 bases, the J end by 2 bases, with 13 bases between. This CDR3 is CASGFDTGQQETQYF. The CDR3 coding sequence is TGTGCTAGTGGTTTCGATACCGGACAGCAAGAGACCCAGTACTTC.

The genes are TRBV5-6 and TRBJ1-1, with D maybe TRBD1 (6 bases). V dropped 2 bases and J dropped 2 bases, with 13 bases sitting between them. This CDR3 contains 15 residues. CDR1 and CDR2 (germline): SGHDT, YYEEEE. This CDR3 is CASSLDGTRNTEAFF. The CDR3, as DNA: TGTGCCAGCAGCTTAGACGGGACACGAAACACTGAAGCTTTCTTT.

The chain couples TRBV4-2 to TRBJ2-2, with D perhaps matching TRBD1 (5 bases). This CDR3 has 16 amino acids. Germline CDR1 reads LGHNA; CDR2 reads YNFKEQ. Trimming removed 2 bases from V and 6 bases from J, with 16 bases in between. Written as DNA, the CDR3 is TGTGCCAGCAGCCAATATGGGGAAGGGGTTGCCGGGGAGCTGTTTTTT. The encoded protein is CASSQYGEGVAGELFF.

The V call is TRBV6-6, the J call TRBJ1-1; D may be TRBD1 (5 bases). This CDR3 has 14 residues. Germline V lookup: CDR1 MNHNY, CDR2 SVGAGI (reference sequence). Trimming cost V 0 bases and J 3 bases, with 8 bases left between them. CDR3 nucleotides: TGTGCCAGCAGTTACTCGTCGGGGGACACTGAAGCTTTCTTT. Amino acid sequence: CASSYSSGDTEAFF.

This clone was observed a handful of times. This rearrangement joins TRBV10-3 to TRBJ2-2; 11 nucleotides agree with TRBD2. The CDR3 is 14 amino acids. V lost 10 bases to trimming and J lost 1 base; unmatched junction nucleotides: 2. The germline CDR1 and CDR2 sequences are ENHRY and SYGVKD. CDR3 sequence reads: CASGTSGNTGELFF. The CDR3 DNA sequence: TGTGCCAGCGGGACTAGCGGGAACACCGGGGAGCTGTTTTTT.

A note on this clone: Other DNA sequences in the same sample also yield this CDR3. This chain connects TRBV5-1 to TRBJ2-2; weak D call: TRBD2 (5 bases). V was pared by 1 base and J by 4 bases, with 11 bases between. The CDR3 is made up of 15 amino acids. CDR1 is SGHRS and CDR2 is YFSETQ in the germline V gene. The DNA of the CDR3 is TGCGCCAGCAGCTTGACCTCGGACTTCACCGGGGAGCTGTTTTTT. Translated: CASSLTSDFTGELFF.

The table lists this clone with a count of one. The chain employs TRBV19 and TRBJ1-2, with D maybe TRBD1 (5 bases). Germline loops: CDR1 LNHDA, CDR2 SQIVND (reference sequence). Trimming left V 5 bases short and J 2 bases short, with 15 bases between. There are 15 residues in the CDR3. CDR3 nucleotide sequence: TGTGCCAGTAGTGTCCCCGCCAGGGACAACTATGGCTACACCTTC. Its protein product is CASSVPARDNYGYTF.

V is TRBV6-6 and J is TRBJ2-3; 7 bases align to TRBD2. The germline V gene has CDR1 MNHNY and CDR2 SVGAGI (reference sequence). The CDR3 runs to 14 residues. Germline trimming cut 2 bases from V and 6 bases from J; bases unmatched to any gene: 5. Here the CDR3 DNA reads TGTGCCAGCAGTTACGGCGGGAGCGTGGATACGCAGTATTTT. Translating it yields CASSYGGSVDTQYF.

As DNA, the CDR3 is TGTGCCACCAGCAGAGATCCCGGGGGAGATTGGGAGCAGTACTTC. Translating gives CATSRDPGGDWEQYF. The chain has TRBV15 and TRBJ2-7; the D gene is possibly TRBD2 (6 bases). Trimming shortened V by 0 bases and J by 7 bases, and 16 bases separated the two germline ends. This CDR3 is built from 15 residues. Germline CDR1 reads LNHNV; CDR2 reads YYDKDF (reference sequence).

This chain uses TRBV27 with TRBJ2-7; no firm D call. Germline CDR1 is MNHEY and CDR2 is SMNVEV (reference sequence). CDR3 length equals 17 residues. V was shortened by 3 bases and J by 0 bases, with 18 bases between the two germline ends. The CDR3 is CASSLVQWEGPSYEQYF. Here the CDR3 DNA reads TGTGCCAGCAGTTTGGTGCAGTGGGAAGGGCCCTCCTACGAGCAGTACTTC.

DNA of the CDR3: TGTGCCAGCAGCCTTTTAGCGGGAGACTCAAATGAGCAGTTCTTC. Translation gives CASSLLAGDSNEQFF. The gene calls are TRBV14 and TRBJ2-1; 9 positions match TRBD2. Per the germline V gene, CDR1 is SGHDN and CDR2 is FVKESK. The CDR3 is 15 amino acids. V lost 4 bases to trimming and J lost 7 bases; unmatched junction nucleotides: 8.

The chain employs TRBV25-1 and TRBJ2-2; the D is unclear. CDR3 size: 11 residues. Deletions cut 5 bases from V and 7 bases from J, with 5 bases between. Germline values: CDR1 MGHDK, CDR2 SYGVNS. CDR3 bases: TGTGCCAGCAGTATCGGCGGGGAGCTGTTTTTT. Amino acid sequence: CASSIGGELFF.

The chain couples TRBV6-5 to TRBJ2-5; D is unresolved. Germline CDR1 reads MNHEY; CDR2 reads SVGAGI. The V end lost 2 bases, the J end lost 1 base, and 14 bases lay between the germline ends. This CDR3 has 16 residues. Written as DNA, the CDR3 is TGTGCCAGCAGTTACACCACGACCCGTGGCCAAGAGACCCAGTACTTC. Translated: CASSYTTTRGQETQYF.

The rearrangement links TRBV7-9 to TRBJ2-7; 8 bases align to TRBD2. The trim removed 2 bases at V and 1 base at J, leaving 1 base unmatched. This CDR3 has 14 residues. In germline, CDR1 is SEHNR, CDR2 FQNEAQ (reference sequence). The CDR3 DNA sequence: TGTGCCAGCAGCTTATCGGGGGGGTCCTACGAGCAGTACTTC. It encodes CASSLSGGSYEQYF.